This TCR beta chain was captured in a study of T cell responses to AZD1222 COVID-19 vaccine. Points on this clone: Its antigen is unidentified.

Profiled with immunoSEQ multiplex PCR; TCRdb holds only in-frame clones, not every one. The sample has 80,000 to 95,000 clones; 88% are singletons. Overall study findings and caveats: Repertoires were sampled only after the peak T cell response.

The clonotype comes from an adult who received the AZD1222 COVID-19 vaccine. This specimen was peripheral blood, taken 28 days after the second AZD1222 dose.

CDR3 in DNA: TGTGCCAGTAGTATTACATTCGGCGGCCCCTACGAGCAGTACTTC. Its protein product is CASSITFGGPYEQYF. The rearrangement joins TRBV19 to TRBJ2-7; D not resolved. V lost 3 bases and J 2 bases, leaving 14 bases between the germline ends. Germline assignment: CDR1 LNHDA and CDR2 SQIVND (reference sequence). The CDR3 runs to 15 residues.